Each of the 8 T cell receptor beta chains below was sequenced from the same sample in a study of blood T cell repertoires in COVID-19. Profiled with immunoSEQ multiplex PCR; TCRdb holds only in-frame clones, not every one. The sample consists of some 130,000 clones, more than 60% of them appearing once. The specimen sequenced was peripheral blood. The receptor set was obtained from a woman in her 70s with acute or convalescent COVID-19.

This chain links TRBV19 with TRBJ1-3, with 7 bases matching TRBD1. CDR3 length: 15 amino acids. With 6 bases clipped from V and 2 bases from J, the junction kept 7 bases outside the gene matches. Germline V lookup: CDR1 LNHDA, CDR2 SQIVND (reference sequence). Written as DNA, the CDR3 is TGTGCCAGTAGACGACAGGGTAAAGCTGGAAACACCATATATTTT. Translating gives CASRRQGKAGNTIYF.

The chain recombines TRBV6-5 with TRBJ1-1; D ambiguous. The germline CDR1 and CDR2 sequences are MNHEY and SVGAGI. V was trimmed by 7 bases and J by 4 bases, leaving 10 bases between them. This CDR3 spans 12 amino acids. The CDR3 DNA reads TGTGCCAGCACTCTGCGGGGCACTGAAGCTTTCTTT. Translated, it gives CASTLRGTEAFF.

This clone was observed once. The genes are TRBV19 and TRBJ1-6; maybe TRBD1 (5 bases). Germline V CDR1 and CDR2: LNHDA, SQIVND (reference sequence). There are 12 residues in the CDR3. Trimming removed 6 bases at V and 8 bases at J, with 8 bases between. The CDR3 DNA is TGTGCCAGTAGCAGGGTTGATTCACCCCTCCACTTT. Protein product: CASSRVDSPLHF. Full variable domain (rest looked up from reference TRBV19 and TRBJ1-6): DGGITQSPKYLFRKEGQNVTLSCEQNLNHDAMYWYRQDPGQGLRLIYYSQIVNDFQKGDIAEGYSVSREKKESFPLTVTSAQKNPTAFYLCASSRVDSPLHFGNGTRLTVT.

The chain carries TRBV2 and TRBJ1-2; D gene ambiguous. Trimming removed 5 bases from V and 2 bases from J, with 9 bases in between. Germline V CDR1 and CDR2: SNHLY, FYNNEI. The CDR3 loop spans 13 amino acids. CDR3 in DNA: TGTGCCAGCAGTCTAAAACCCAACTATGGCTACACCTTC. Translation: CASSLKPNYGYTF. Complete variable domain (other parts from reference TRBV2 and TRBJ1-2): EPEVTQTPSHQVTQMGQEVILRCVPISNHLYFYWYRQILGQKVEFLVSFYNNEISEKSEIFDDQFSVERPDGSNFTLKIRSTKLEDSAMYFCASSLKPNYGYTFGSGTRLTVV.

The chain is built from TRBV28 and TRBJ2-7, with 7 positions matching TRBD1. The CDR3 length is 14 residues. The V and J ends lost 2 bases and 6 bases, in that order; junction bases with no gene match: 7. CDR1 is MDHEN, CDR2 SYDVKM, per germline. The CDR3 region is CASSLDRVRVEQYF. CDR3 bases: TGTGCCAGCAGTTTAGACAGGGTAAGGGTCGAGCAGTACTTC.

The chain couples TRBV7-7 to TRBJ2-1; a possible D gene is TRBD1 (5 bases). The CDR3 is 15 amino acids. Trimming shortened V by 5 bases and J by 7 bases, and 18 bases separated the two germline ends. Looked up from germline, CDR1 is SSHAT and CDR2 is FNYEAQ (reference sequence). CDR3 protein: CASSRAQGIRNEQFF. Here the CDR3 DNA reads TGTGCCAGCAGCCGGGCGCAGGGTATACGGAATGAGCAGTTCTTC.

The V gene is TRBV5-4, the J gene TRBJ1-2; 10 bases agree with TRBD1. V shed 4 bases, J shed 5 bases, and the junction held 11 bases outside the gene matches. The CDR3 sequence is 16 residues long. Germline V gene lookup returns CDR1 SGHNT and CDR2 YYREEE (reference sequence). The CDR3 DNA reads as TGTGCCAGCAGCACGGGACAGGGGATGCTTAATTATGGCTACACCTTC. Amino acid sequence: CASSTGQGMLNYGYTF. The full variable domain, completed using reference TRBV5-4 and TRBJ1-2, is ETGVTQSPTHLIKTRGQQVTLRCSSQSGHNTVSWYQQALGQGPQFIFQYYREEENGRGNFPPRFSGLQFPNYSSELNVNALELDDSALYLCASSTGQGMLNYGYTFGSGTRLTVV.

The V gene is TRBV5-4, the J gene TRBJ2-7; 11 bases match TRBD2. This CDR3 contains 14 residues. Per germline, CDR1 SGHNT and CDR2 YYREEE (reference sequence). The V segment lost 5 bases and the J segment 2 bases; nucleotides outside the gene matches: 3. The CDR3 DNA follows: TGTGCCAGCAGGCTAGCGGGAGGCCCCTACGAGCAGTACTTC. It yields the protein CASRLAGGPYEQYF.